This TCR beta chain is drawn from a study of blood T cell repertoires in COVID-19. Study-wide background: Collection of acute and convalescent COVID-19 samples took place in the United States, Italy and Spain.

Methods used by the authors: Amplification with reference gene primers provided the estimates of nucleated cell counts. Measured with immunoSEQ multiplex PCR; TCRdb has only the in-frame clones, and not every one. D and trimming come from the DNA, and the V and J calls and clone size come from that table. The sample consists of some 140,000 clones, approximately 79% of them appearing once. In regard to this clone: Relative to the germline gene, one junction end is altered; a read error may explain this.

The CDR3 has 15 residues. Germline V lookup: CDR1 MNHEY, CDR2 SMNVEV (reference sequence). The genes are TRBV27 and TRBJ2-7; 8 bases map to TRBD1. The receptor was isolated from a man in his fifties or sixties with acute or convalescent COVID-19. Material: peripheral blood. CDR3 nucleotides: TGTGCCAGCAGTTTTAGACAGGGGATATCCTACAAGCAGTACTTC. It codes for CASSFRQGISYKQYF.